The next 32 T cell receptor beta chains were all read from a single sample in a study of OX40 agonist ivuxolimab in advanced cancers. Sequencing used immunoSEQ multiplex PCR; TCRdb keeps in-frame clones, though not all of them. This table holds tens of thousands of clones, 70% to 90% found once. Sequenced material: CD4+ or CD8+ T cells sorted from blood, taken in a trial of the OX40 agonist ivuxolimab. All receptors come from an adult with an advanced solid tumor such as melanoma, head and neck, liver or kidney cancer.

V usage is TRBV20-1 and J usage is TRBJ2-5; 7 nucleotides agree with TRBD2. J lost 5 bases, V lost 7 bases, and 1 base had no gene match. This CDR3 spans 10 amino acids. Germline-derived CDR1 and CDR2 are DFQATT and SNEGSKA (reference sequence). The CDR3 sequence is CSVGGETQYF. The CDR3 DNA sequence: TGCAGTGTCGGGGGGGAGACCCAGTACTTC.

V and J are TRBV9 and TRBJ1-3; unclear D gene. Germline loops: CDR1 SGDLS, CDR2 YYNGEE. With 0 bases removed from V and 0 bases from J, the gap between germline ends came to 13 bases. This CDR3 has 17 amino acids. CDR3: CASSVEGRQSSGNTIYF. CDR3 DNA sequence: TGTGCCAGCAGCGTAGAGGGCAGGCAAAGCTCTGGAAACACCATATATTTT.

The V gene is TRBV27, the J gene TRBJ2-5, with 13 nucleotides matching TRBD2. The J call is uncertain, as TRBJ2-7 better fits the DNA end. This CDR3 comprises 15 residues. Per the germline V gene, CDR1 is MNHEY and CDR2 is SMNVEV (reference sequence). The CDR3 nucleotides are TGTGCCAGCAAAAGACTAGCGGGGGGAGGCTACGAGCAGTACTTC. Its protein product is CASKRLAGGGYEQYF.

V usage is TRBV7-9 and J usage is TRBJ2-5; D is uncertain. The germline V gene encodes CDR1 SEHNR and CDR2 FQNEAQ (reference sequence). This CDR3 has 16 residues. Trimming removed 11 bases at V and 0 bases at J, with 22 bases between. The CDR3: CAADGLAGFHQETQYF. The DNA for the CDR3 is TGTGCCGCGGATGGGTTGGCCGGTTTTCACCAAGAGACCCAGTACTTC.

The genes are TRBV5-4 and TRBJ2-7, with D possibly matching TRBD2 (6 bases). Trimming shortened V by 7 bases and J by 3 bases, and 17 bases separated the two germline ends. The CDR3 has 14 residues. Germline-derived CDR1 and CDR2 are SGHNT and YYREEE (reference sequence). The CDR3 sequence is CASDWGGNGYEQYF. DNA of the CDR3: TGTGCCAGCGACTGGGGCGGGAACGGCTACGAGCAGTACTTC.

The rearrangement joins TRBV30 to TRBJ1-5; D perhaps matches TRBD1 (6 bases). V lost 3 bases and J lost 6, with 12 bases in between. Germline V gene sequence: CDR1 GTSNPN, CDR2 SVGIG (reference sequence). The CDR3 is 13 residues long. This CDR3 reads CAWRAGDGQPQHF. CDR3 coding DNA: TGTGCCTGGAGGGCAGGGGACGGTCAGCCCCAGCATTTT.

This chain joins TRBV5-4 and TRBJ1-4, with 9 bases aligning to TRBD1. After removal of 4 bases from V and 7 bases from J, the junction contained 5 bases not matched to a gene. CDR1 is SGHNT, CDR2 YYREEE, per germline (reference sequence). The CDR3 totals 14 residues. CDR3 in DNA: TGTGCCAGCAGCGTCGGACAGGGGAGTGAAAAACTGTTTTTT. It translates to CASSVGQGSEKLFF.

This chain links TRBV15 with TRBJ1-3; D gene unclear. The length of the CDR3 is 14 residues. Per the germline V gene, CDR1 is LNHNV and CDR2 is YYDKDF (reference sequence). The germline V and J ends were trimmed by 1 base and 2 bases, with 6 bases remaining between them. CDR3 loop: CATSRGGAGNTIYF. The DNA for the CDR3 is TGTGCCACCAGCAGAGGGGGAGCTGGAAACACCATATATTTT.

The rearrangement links TRBV30 to TRBJ2-5; the D gene is possibly TRBD2 (5 bases). The CDR3 covers 14 residues. Germline-derived CDR1 and CDR2 are GTSNPN and SVGIG (reference sequence). V was clipped by 0 bases and J by 1 base, with 9 bases between them. For the CDR3, the DNA is TGTGCCTGGAGTGTACGAGGAGGCCAAGAGACCCAGTACTTC. Translated: CAWSVRGGQETQYF.

This chain connects TRBV2 to TRBJ2-7, with 7 bases that match TRBD2. The CDR3 covers 15 residues. Germline V lookup: CDR1 SNHLY, CDR2 FYNNEI. V was clipped by 1 base and J by 0 bases; unmatched bases: 3. The CDR3 sequence is CASSEEAGRSYEQYF. In DNA form, the CDR3 reads TGTGCCAGCAGTGAAGAAGCGGGGCGCTCCTACGAGCAGTACTTC.

This chain connects TRBV6-1 to TRBJ1-5; D remains unclear. V gave up 3 bases and J gave up 1 base, with 10 bases separating them. CDR1 MNHNS and CDR2 SASEGT come from the germline V gene. The CDR3 is 15 residues long. The CDR3 bases are TGTGCCAGCAGTGACGTCCTCTGGAGCAATCAGCCCCAGCATTTT. Translated: CASSDVLWSNQPQHF.

This sequence joins TRBV7-6 and TRBJ2-1; 7 positions agree with TRBD1. The V gene's germline CDR1 is SGHVS and CDR2 FNYEAQ. With 5 bases clipped from V and 5 bases from J, the junction kept 15 bases outside the gene matches. This CDR3 is 17 amino acids long. The CDR3 loop is CASSADWVTGLNNEQFF. The DNA of the CDR3 is TGTGCCAGCAGCGCCGATTGGGTGACAGGGTTGAACAATGAGCAGTTCTTC.

The gene calls are TRBV19 and TRBJ2-2; the D call may be TRBD1 or TRBD2 (6 bases each). The ends were cut back, 6 bases at V and 6 bases at J, with 14 bases in the middle. The germline CDR1 and CDR2 sequences are LNHDA and SQIVND (reference sequence). CDR3 size: 14 residues. This CDR3 is CASRQGGIAGELFF. The DNA of the CDR3 is TGTGCCAGTAGACAGGGAGGAATCGCCGGGGAGCTGTTTTTT.

The chain combines TRBV14 with TRBJ1-2, with 8 bases identical to TRBD1. V was pared by 1 base and J by 7 bases, with 5 bases of the junction left unmatched. Germline loops: CDR1 SGHDN, CDR2 FVKESK. CDR3 length: 14 amino acids. The CDR3 DNA reads as TGTGCCAGCAGCCAAGTGCCAGGGGGCCTTGGCTACACCTTC. This codes for CASSQVPGGLGYTF.

The J gene is TRBJ2-1, the V gene TRBV19; TRBD2 aligns across 10 bases. Germline CDR1 LNHDA, CDR2 SQIVND (reference sequence). The CDR3 spans 14 residues. The ends lost 4 bases at V and 5 bases at J; junction bases unmatched: 2. CDR3 sequence reads: CASSRGLAHNEQFF. The CDR3 DNA sequence: TGTGCCAGTAGTAGGGGACTAGCGCACAATGAGCAGTTCTTC.

J is TRBJ2-7 and V is TRBV5-5; 13 bases are shared with TRBD2. CDR3 size: 20 residues. Per the germline V gene, CDR1 is SGHKS and CDR2 is YYEKEE (reference sequence). Germline trimming cut 0 bases from V and 5 bases from J; bases unmatched to any gene: 17. Here the CDR3 reads CASSLGGRGRGLAGVDEQYF. As DNA, the CDR3 is TGTGCCAGCAGCTTGGGAGGAAGGGGAAGAGGACTAGCGGGAGTTGACGAGCAGTACTTC.

V is TRBV15 and J is TRBJ2-5, with 9 bases that match TRBD2. Per the germline V gene, CDR1 is LNHNV and CDR2 is YYDKDF (reference sequence). The CDR3 runs 15 residues. Germline trimming cut 3 bases from V and 2 bases from J; bases unmatched to any gene: 4. This chain's CDR3 is CATSSRLAGQETQYF. The CDR3 coding sequence is TGTGCCACCAGCAGTAGGCTAGCGGGACAAGAGACCCAGTACTTC.

This clone was counted between two and nine times. This rearrangement joins TRBV6-5 to TRBJ2-3; 12 bases map to TRBD2. There are 15 residues in the CDR3. The ends lost 4 bases at V and 9 bases at J; junction bases unmatched: 8. The germline V gene encodes CDR1 MNHEY and CDR2 SVGAGI. The CDR3 spells CASSLTSGGAATQYF. The CDR3 DNA sequence: TGTGCCAGCAGTTTGACTAGCGGGGGCGCCGCGACGCAGTATTTT.

The J gene is TRBJ2-2, the V gene TRBV5-6; D is possibly TRBD2 (6 bases). V lost 0 bases and J 3 bases, leaving 12 bases between the germline ends. This CDR3 comprises 16 residues. Germline V gene lookup returns CDR1 SGHDT and CDR2 YYEEEE. The CDR3 sequence is CASSLDSGVHTGELFF. The DNA for the CDR3 is TGTGCCAGCAGCTTGGATTCGGGAGTCCACACCGGGGAGCTGTTTTTT.

The count of this clone is one. This chain joins TRBV10-3 and TRBJ1-3; 9 bases match TRBD1. Germline V gives CDR1 ENHRY, CDR2 SYGVKD. The CDR3 runs 14 residues. Germline trimming cut 11 bases from V and 7 bases from J; bases unmatched to any gene: 12. CDR3 nucleotides: TGTGCCGCCGAAAGGGGGGGACAGGGTAACACCATATATTTT. This encodes CAAERGGQGNTIYF.

The sample holds a few counts of this clone. This CDR3 is also generated by other DNA sequences in the sample. The chain carries TRBV11-3 and TRBJ2-3; D is ambiguous. Trimming cost V 0 bases and J 0 bases, with 7 bases left between them. The CDR3 spans 15 residues. In germline, CDR1 is SGHNT, CDR2 YENEEA. The CDR3 loop is CASSLEGGSTDTQYF. In DNA, the CDR3 is TGTGCCAGCAGCTTAGAGGGCGGTAGCACAGATACGCAGTATTTT. Using reference TRBV11-3 and TRBJ2-3 for the parts outside the CDR3, the full variable domain is EAGVVQSPRYKIIEKKQPVAFWCNPISGHNTLYWYLQNLGQGPELLIRYENEEAVDDSQLPKDRFSAERLKGVDSTLKIQPAELGDSAVYLCASSLEGGSTDTQYFGPGTRLTVL.

CDR3 loop: CASSYLGQGPEAFF. The CDR3 DNA reads TGTGCCAGCAGTTATCTGGGACAGGGGCCTGAAGCTTTCTTT. The chain links TRBV6-5 to TRBJ1-1; 10 bases agree with TRBD1. In germline, CDR1 is MNHEY, CDR2 SVGAGI. J gave up 6 bases and V 3 bases, and 4 bases lay outside the gene matches. The CDR3 has 14 residues.

J is TRBJ2-3 and V is TRBV25-1; weak D call: TRBD2 (5 bases). Germline CDR1 reads MGHDK; CDR2 reads SYGVNS. V gave up 3 bases and J gave up 4 bases, with 11 bases separating them. CDR3 length equals 14 residues. The CDR3 loop reads CASSDPTGSDTQYF. CDR3 bases: TGTGCCAGCAGTGACCCAACGGGGTCAGATACGCAGTATTTT.

The chain couples TRBV30 to TRBJ2-7, with D unresolved. This CDR3 comprises 13 residues. V was trimmed by 2 bases and J by 3 bases, leaving 11 bases between them. From germline, CDR1 is GTSNPN and CDR2 SVGIG (reference sequence). CDR3 sequence: CAWSPYSIYEQYF. CDR3 DNA sequence: TGTGCCTGGAGTCCCTATAGCATCTACGAGCAGTACTTC.

The CDR3 here is CASRSGRRAPGELFF. The DNA for the CDR3 is TGTGCCAGCAGGTCCGGTAGGAGGGCCCCCGGGGAGCTGTTTTTT. This rearrangement joins TRBV6-1 to TRBJ2-2, with D maybe TRBD2 (6 bases). CDR1 MNHNS and CDR2 SASEGT come from the germline V gene. The CDR3 spans 15 residues. V dropped 6 bases and J dropped 6 bases, with 17 bases sitting between them.

The chain is built from TRBV12-5 and TRBJ2-7; D is possibly TRBD1 (6 bases). The germline CDR1 and CDR2 sequences are LGHNT and FRNRAP. The CDR3 extends over 13 amino acids. V lost 10 bases and J 0 bases, leaving 13 bases between the germline ends. CDR3 loop: CATRTEGSYEQYF. As DNA, the CDR3 is TGTGCTACCCGGACAGAGGGCTCCTACGAGCAGTACTTC.

V and J are TRBV20-1 and TRBJ1-1, with D hard to call. This CDR3 spans 11 amino acids. Germline values: CDR1 DFQATT, CDR2 SNEGSKA (reference sequence). The CDR3 DNA is TGCAGCCTCGGAATGAACACTGAAGCTTTCTTT. This encodes CSLGMNTEAFF.

This clone was detected a few times. At the DNA level, this CDR3 is encoded by other sequences in the same sample as well. The chain has TRBV5-1 and TRBJ2-6; 8 bases align to TRBD1. In germline, CDR1 is SGHRS, CDR2 YFSETQ. CDR3 size: 16 residues. The junction had 4 bases not matched to a gene; V was cut back by 3 bases and J by 2 bases. The CDR3 sequence: CASSSAGGAGANVLTF. CDR3 nucleotide sequence: TGCGCCAGCAGCTCGGCAGGGGGCGCTGGGGCCAACGTCCTGACTTTC.

The V and J genes are TRBV7-8 and TRBJ1-5; 7 nucleotides line up with TRBD1. The V segment lost 1 base and the J segment 6 bases; nucleotides outside the gene matches: 6. The CDR3 has 15 amino acids. CDR1 SGHVS and CDR2 FQNEAQ come from the germline V gene. The CDR3 loop is CASSLGQGISQPQHF. CDR3 coding DNA: TGTGCCAGCAGCTTAGGACAGGGAATATCTCAGCCCCAGCATTTT.

The chain recombines TRBV5-6 with TRBJ1-3; 7 bases agree with TRBD1. Looked up from germline, CDR1 is SGHDT and CDR2 is YYEEEE. The CDR3 consists of 14 residues. The J segment lost 4 bases and the V segment lost 7 bases, leaving 8 bases of the junction unmatched. The CDR3 loop reads CASSPSGQGNTIYF. DNA for the CDR3: TGTGCCAGCTCGCCATCGGGACAGGGAAACACCATATATTTT.

This rearrangement joins TRBV5-1 to TRBJ2-1, with 7 bases that match TRBD1. The germline V gene encodes CDR1 SGHRS and CDR2 YFSETQ. This CDR3 has 16 amino acids. V shed 4 bases, J shed 0 bases, and the junction held 7 bases outside the gene matches. The CDR3 sequence: CASSPGQLSSYNEQFF. The CDR3 region has the DNA TGCGCCAGCAGCCCGGGACAGCTGAGCTCCTACAATGAGCAGTTCTTC. Based on the CDR3 plus reference TRBV5-1 and TRBJ2-1, the full variable domain is KAGVTQTPRYLIKTRGQQVTLSCSPISGHRSVSWYQQTPGQGLQFLFEYFSETQRNKGNFPGRFSGRQFSNSRSEMNVSTLELGDSALYLCASSPGQLSSYNEQFFGPGTRLTVL.

This clone was counted between two and nine times. The chain has TRBV4-1 and TRBJ1-5; TRBD1 might be the D (5 bases). CDR3 length: 16 residues. The ends were cut back, 0 bases at V and 2 bases at J, with 11 bases in the middle. Per germline, CDR1 MGHRA and CDR2 YSYEKL. CDR3 loop: CASSQDLGTGNQPQHF. The CDR3 region has the DNA TGCGCCAGCAGCCAAGATCTGGGGACGGGCAATCAGCCCCAGCATTTT.